A single sample is the source of the 26 T cell receptor beta chains below, sequenced in a study of beta chain features in type 1 diabetes. Study-level results: Across all four CD4+ subsets, people with type 1 diabetes showed modestly shorter TCRB CDR3s.

No cognate antigen is known for these TCRs. The isolated RNA, all of it, was reverse transcribed, so expressed TCRB transcripts were what got sequenced. Generated by immunoSEQ multiplex PCR, the TCRdb table keeps only in-frame clones and is missing some. The sample gives fewer than 350,000 clones, approximately 16% of which show up once; 0.015% is in the top ten. Source material: naive CD4+ T cells from blood. These receptors were obtained from a man in his late teens or twenties with type 1 diabetes.

V and J are TRBV7-2 and TRBJ2-5, with a possible D match to TRBD2 (5 bases). CDR3 size: 15 residues. CDR1 and CDR2 from the germline V gene are SGHTA and FQGNSA. Trimming left V 2 bases short and J 4 bases short, with 14 bases between. CDR3 residues: CASSLFRRSPETQYF. In DNA, the CDR3 is TGTGCCAGCAGCTTATTTAGGAGGTCCCCAGAGACCCAGTACTTC.

The rearrangement joins TRBV28 to TRBJ2-7; 8 positions agree with TRBD1. V dropped 6 bases and J dropped 0; count of bases not matched to a gene: 7. Germline V gene data show CDR1 as MDHEN and CDR2 as SYDVKM. The CDR3 loop spans 15 amino acids. The CDR3 coding sequence is TGTGCCAGCAGGCCTACAGGGGGAAGCTCCTACGAGCAGTACTTC. Translated: CASRPTGGSSYEQYF.

This clone was detected a few times. The rearrangement joins TRBV5-1 to TRBJ2-1; 8 nucleotides match TRBD2. Germline V gives CDR1 SGHRS, CDR2 YFSETQ. With 0 bases clipped from V and 6 bases from J, the junction kept 5 bases outside the gene matches. The CDR3 runs 15 residues. In nucleotides, the CDR3 is TGCGCCAGCAGCTTGGGAGGTAGCGGGGCCAATGAGCAGTTCTTC. Amino acids: CASSLGGSGANEQFF.

This chain joins TRBV9 and TRBJ2-5, with a possible D match to TRBD1 (5 bases). CDR3 length equals 13 residues. Trimming took 3 bases from V and 7 from J, leaving 13 bases between them. Germline CDR1 is SGDLS and CDR2 is YYNGEE. The CDR3 sequence: CASSAGPLGTQYF. CDR3 DNA: TGTGCCAGCAGCGCAGGGCCCCTGGGGACCCAGTACTTC. The variable domain in full, completed from reference TRBV9 and TRBJ2-5, reads DSGVTQTPKHLITATGQRVTLRCSPRSGDLSVYWYQQSLDQGLQFLIQYYNGEERAKGNILERFSAQQFPDLHSELNLSSLELGDSALYFCASSAGPLGTQYFGPGTRLLVL.

The V gene is TRBV29-1, the J gene TRBJ1-1, with D perhaps matching TRBD1 (6 bases). Germline assignment: CDR1 SQVTM and CDR2 ANQGSEA. Trimming removed 6 bases at V and 5 bases at J, with 16 bases between. This CDR3 spans 13 amino acids. CDR3 residues: CSVYLGRGTEAFF. The CDR3 DNA reads TGCAGCGTGTACCTGGGTAGGGGGACTGAAGCTTTCTTT.

The rearrangement joins TRBV4-3 to TRBJ2-7; D possibly corresponds to TRBD1 (5 bases). The CDR3 runs to 15 residues. The V and J ends lost 0 bases and 1 base respectively, with 10 bases between them. The germline V gene encodes CDR1 LGHNA and CDR2 YSLEER. CDR3 in amino acids: CASSQDPDTSYEQYF. The CDR3 nucleotides read TGCGCCAGCAGCCAAGATCCGGACACTTCCTACGAGCAGTACTTC.

The chain recombines TRBV5-1 with TRBJ1-1, with D uncertain. The ends were cut back, 0 bases at V and 5 bases at J, with 11 bases in the middle. Germline V lookup: CDR1 SGHRS, CDR2 YFSETQ. This CDR3 is 14 amino acids long. In DNA form, the CDR3 reads TGCGCCAGCAGCTTGGACCCGGGAGGGACTGAAGCTTTCTTT. As protein: CASSLDPGGTEAFF.

In this sample, this clone turned up a few times. Other DNA sequences in the sample encode the same CDR3. The gene calls are TRBV7-2 and TRBJ2-5, with a tentative D call TRBD1 (5 bases). V shed 2 bases and J shed 1 base, with 5 bases lying between them. CDR1 is SGHTA, CDR2 FQGNSA, per germline. This CDR3 is built from 13 residues. Here the CDR3 reads CASSLRGQETQYF. As DNA, the CDR3 is TGTGCCAGCAGCTTAAGGGGCCAAGAGACCCAGTACTTC.

Details on this clone: The same CDR3 arises from other DNA sequences in this sample as well. The chain employs TRBV7-2 and TRBJ1-5; unclear D gene. CDR1 and CDR2 from the germline V gene are SGHTA and FQGNSA. The CDR3 is 14 residues long. The V end was cut by 2 bases, the J end by 0 bases, with 5 bases between. The CDR3 coding sequence is TGTGCCAGCAGCTTAACAGCTAGCAATCAGCCCCAGCATTTT. It is translated as CASSLTASNQPQHF.

The chain's CDR3 is CASSPQPKETQYF. The CDR3 bases are TGTGCCAGCTCACCACAGCCGAAAGAGACCCAGTACTTC. The chain carries TRBV18 and TRBJ2-5; no clear D gene. This CDR3 contains 13 residues. Germline V lookup: CDR1 KGHSH, CDR2 LQKENI. Deletions cut 1 base from V and 3 bases from J, with 6 bases between.

The chain employs TRBV2 and TRBJ2-5; D might be TRBD2 (5 bases). Deletions cut 6 bases from V and 2 bases from J, with 10 bases between. The CDR3 is 13 residues long. Per the germline V gene, CDR1 is SNHLY and CDR2 is FYNNEI. The chain's CDR3 is CASRGLGQETQYF. CDR3 sequence (DNA): TGTGCCAGCAGAGGACTTGGTCAAGAGACCCAGTACTTC.

This clone was counted a few times. V usage is TRBV27 and J usage is TRBJ1-1; D remains ambiguous. V lost 0 bases and J lost 5, with 13 bases in between. Germline values: CDR1 MNHEY, CDR2 SMNVEV (reference sequence). CDR3 size: 15 residues. Here the CDR3 reads CASSLSRRGITEAFF. CDR3 nucleotides: TGTGCCAGCAGTTTATCGAGACGGGGAATTACTGAAGCTTTCTTT.

This chain links TRBV2 with TRBJ2-7; D is ambiguous. Germline CDR1 and CDR2: SNHLY and FYNNEI. The CDR3 has 11 amino acids. V was cut by 7 bases and J by 1 base, with 5 bases left in between. CDR3 sequence reads: CASTMSYEQYF. The CDR3 coding sequence is TGTGCCAGCACAATGTCCTACGAGCAGTACTTC.

This clone was recorded only once. The V gene is TRBV6-5, the J gene TRBJ1-1; 7 nucleotides agree with TRBD1. Germline CDR1 MNHEY, CDR2 SVGAGI. The trim removed 5 bases at V and 11 bases at J, leaving 14 bases unmatched. The CDR3 loop spans 14 amino acids. The CDR3, as DNA: TGTGCCAGCAGTCCACAGGGGAGGTGGTTAGGGGCTTTCTTT. This sequence encodes CASSPQGRWLGAFF.

The chain links TRBV19 to TRBJ2-5, with TRBD1 matching over 7 bases. Germline V CDR1 and CDR2: LNHDA, SQIVND (reference sequence). The CDR3 is 15 residues long. Unmatched junction bases numbered 7, after V lost 5 bases and J lost 1 base. The CDR3 region is CASSAMTGTQETQYF. The CDR3 nucleotides read TGTGCCAGTAGTGCCATGACAGGGACCCAAGAGACCCAGTACTTC. Full variable domain (missing parts from reference TRBV19 and TRBJ2-5): DGGITQSPKYLFRKEGQNVTLSCEQNLNHDAMYWYRQDPGQGLRLIYYSQIVNDFQKGDIAEGYSVSREKKESFPLTVTSAQKNPTAFYLCASSAMTGTQETQYFGPGTRLLVL.

The chain recombines TRBV7-2 with TRBJ1-1, with D hard to call. V was trimmed by 1 base and J by 8 bases, leaving 8 bases between them. This CDR3 region has 12 residues. Germline assignment: CDR1 SGHTA and CDR2 FQGNSA. As DNA, the CDR3 is TGTGCCAGCAGCTTAGGGGCAGAGGAAGCTTTCTTT. Encoded protein: CASSLGAEEAFF.

This clone was counted only a few times. V gene TRBV7-9 combines with J gene TRBJ2-6, with 8 bases identical to TRBD1. After removal of 7 bases from V and 0 bases from J, the junction contained 8 bases not matched to a gene. Germline CDR1 SEHNR, CDR2 FQNEAQ (reference sequence). The CDR3 covers 17 residues. CDR3 loop: CASTRRTGYSGANVLTF. CDR3 sequence (DNA): TGTGCCAGCACCAGGAGGACAGGGTACTCTGGGGCCAACGTCCTGACTTTC.

The rearrangement joins TRBV7-9 to TRBJ2-7, with D possibly TRBD1 on 5 matching bases. Trimming cost V 5 bases and J 5 bases, with 16 bases left between them. Germline V gene sequence: CDR1 SEHNR, CDR2 FQNEAQ (reference sequence). The CDR3 has 14 amino acids. CDR3 DNA sequence: TGTGCCAGCAGCCGCTTCTCAGGGCCCAACGAGCAGTACTTC. Amino acid sequence: CASSRFSGPNEQYF.

This clone turned up a few times. The DNA of the CDR3 is TGTGCCAGCAGCCGTGTACAGGGATTTGGTACGCAGTATTTT. Its protein product is CASSRVQGFGTQYF. This rearrangement joins TRBV14 to TRBJ2-3; the D gene is possibly TRBD1 (6 bases). The germline V gene encodes CDR1 SGHDN and CDR2 FVKESK. The CDR3 sequence is 14 residues long. The V and J ends lost 4 bases and 8 bases respectively, with 16 bases between them.

This clone was seen a handful of times. This chain connects TRBV5-1 to TRBJ2-5, with a possible D match to TRBD1 (6 bases). V was pared by 4 bases and J by 0 bases, with 10 bases between. This CDR3 comprises 14 residues. CDR1 and CDR2 from the germline V gene are SGHRS and YFSETQ. The CDR3 sequence is CASSDRTDQETQYF. The CDR3 bases are TGCGCCAGCAGCGACAGGACGGACCAAGAGACCCAGTACTTC.

There are a few counts of this clone. The V and J genes are TRBV6-1 and TRBJ1-4; D may be TRBD1 (5 bases). The ends were cut back, 4 bases at V and 10 bases at J, with 10 bases in the middle. The CDR3 runs to 12 residues. Germline V CDR1 and CDR2: MNHNS, SASEGT. CDR3 residues: CASSVFQGKLFF. In DNA, the CDR3 is TGTGCCAGCAGTGTTTTTCAGGGAAAACTGTTTTTT.

The V call is TRBV7-2, the J call TRBJ2-5; 11 bases map to TRBD2. The CDR3 is 17 amino acids. The germline gives CDR1 SGHTA, CDR2 FQGNSA. The V and J ends lost 5 bases and 2 bases, in that order; junction bases with no gene match: 10. This chain's CDR3 is CASSVVGTSGSQETQYF. The CDR3, as DNA: TGTGCCAGCAGCGTAGTCGGGACTAGCGGTTCTCAAGAGACCCAGTACTTC. The full variable domain, in which reference TRBV7-2 and TRBJ2-5 provide the parts outside the CDR3, is GAGVSQSPSNKVTEKGKDVELRCDPISGHTALYWYRQSLGQGLEFLIYFQGNSAPDKSGLPSDRFSAERTGGSVSTLTIQRTQQEDSAVYLCASSVVGTSGSQETQYFGPGTRLLVL.

This clone was seen a handful of times. V usage is TRBV2 and J usage is TRBJ2-7; 11 nucleotides align to TRBD2. V gave up 6 bases and J gave up 3 bases; unmatched junction bases: 4. The CDR3 spans 14 residues. Per germline, CDR1 SNHLY and CDR2 FYNNEI. The CDR3 region is CASRVLAGGYEQYF. The CDR3 bases are TGTGCCAGCAGGGTTCTAGCGGGAGGCTACGAGCAGTACTTC. Looking up the rest from reference TRBV2 and TRBJ2-7 gives the full variable domain: EPEVTQTPSHQVTQMGQEVILRCVPISNHLYFYWYRQILGQKVEFLVSFYNNEISEKSEIFDDQFSVERPDGSNFTLKIRSTKLEDSAMYFCASRVLAGGYEQYFGPGTRLTVT.

V and J are TRBV28 and TRBJ2-2; 7 nucleotides agree with TRBD2. J lost 6 bases, V lost 5 bases, and 18 bases had no gene match. The CDR3 totals 18 residues. From germline, CDR1 is MDHEN and CDR2 SYDVKM. The DNA for the CDR3 is TGTGCCAGCAGTCCCCTGGGGGGGGGAGTCTTGCGGTCCGGGGAGCTGTTTTTT. This codes for CASSPLGGGVLRSGELFF.

This clone was seen more than once but under ten times. The chain recombines TRBV5-1 with TRBJ2-3, with 8 nucleotides matching TRBD2. Looked up from germline, CDR1 is SGHRS and CDR2 is YFSETQ. Trimming removed 3 bases from V and 4 bases from J; junction bases left unmatched: 7. This CDR3 has 15 amino acids. The CDR3 sequence is CASSSRSGTPDTQYF. The DNA of the CDR3 is TGCGCCAGCAGCTCCCGTAGCGGGACTCCAGATACGCAGTATTTT.

This clone was counted a few times. V is TRBV7-9 and J is TRBJ2-3, with D perhaps TRBD2 (5 bases). The germline V gene has CDR1 SEHNR and CDR2 FQNEAQ (reference sequence). The ends were cut back, 4 bases at V and 4 bases at J, with 12 bases in the middle. The CDR3 runs 14 residues. CDR3 sequence (DNA): TGTGCCAGCAGCTCCCTGACCGGGGCAGATACGCAGTATTTT. It codes for CASSSLTGADTQYF. The complete variable domain, with remaining parts taken from reference TRBV7-9 and TRBJ2-3, reads DTGVSQNPRHKITKRGQNVTFRCDPISEHNRLYWYRQTLGQGPEFLTYFQNEAQLEKSRLLSDRFSAERPKGSFSTLEIQRTEQGDSAMYLCASSSLTGADTQYFGPGTRLTVL.